This TCR beta chain was recorded in a study of cytomegalovirus exposure and HLA in healthy donors. Researchers ran the PCR with 60 Vbeta and 13 Jbeta primers. The data were produced by immunoSEQ multiplex PCR, yet TCRdb's version contains in-frame clones alone and is incomplete. The repertoire holds about 140,000 clones, about four fifths seen once, with about 2.2% in the top ten. The CDR3 length is 14 residues. V gave up 5 bases and J gave up 2 bases, with 13 bases separating them. In germline, CDR1 is SGHTA, CDR2 FQGNSA. This clone was seen just once. Antigen: not known. Overall study findings and caveats: TCR beta chain V- and J-gene trimming was linked, in a later analysis, to a missense variant in DCLRE1C. Most TCR sequences showed up rarely, but some public TCRs showed up in many donors.

The source is a woman between 18 and 30 years old in good health and CMV-seropositive. The chain recombines TRBV7-2 with TRBJ2-7, with D possibly being TRBD1 (5 bases). The sequencing sample was made of PBMCs. The CDR3 bases are TGTGCCAGCAGCAGGACAACCCTGACCTACGAGCAGTACTTC. Amino acid sequence: CASSRTTLTYEQYF.